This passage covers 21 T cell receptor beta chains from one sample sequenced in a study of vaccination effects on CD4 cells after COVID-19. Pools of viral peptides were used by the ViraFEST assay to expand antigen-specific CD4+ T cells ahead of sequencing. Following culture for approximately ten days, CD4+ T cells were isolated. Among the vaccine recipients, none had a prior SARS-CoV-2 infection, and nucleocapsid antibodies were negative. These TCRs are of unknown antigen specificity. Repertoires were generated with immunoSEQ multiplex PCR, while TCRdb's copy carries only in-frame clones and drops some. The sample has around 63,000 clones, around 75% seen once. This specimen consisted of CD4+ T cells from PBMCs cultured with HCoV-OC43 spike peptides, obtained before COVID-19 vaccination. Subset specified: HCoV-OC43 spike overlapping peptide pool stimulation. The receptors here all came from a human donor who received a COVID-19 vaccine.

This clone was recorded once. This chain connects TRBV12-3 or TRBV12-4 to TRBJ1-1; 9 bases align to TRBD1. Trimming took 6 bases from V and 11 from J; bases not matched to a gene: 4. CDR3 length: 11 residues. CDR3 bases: TGTGCCAGCAGACTTGACAGGGGGGCTTTCTTT. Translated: CASRLDRGAFF.

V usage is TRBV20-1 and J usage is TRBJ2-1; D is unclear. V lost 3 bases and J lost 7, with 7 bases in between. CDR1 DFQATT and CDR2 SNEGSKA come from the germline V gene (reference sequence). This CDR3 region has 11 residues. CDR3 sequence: CSARLGNEQFF. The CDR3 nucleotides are TGCAGTGCTAGGCTGGGGAATGAGCAGTTCTTC.

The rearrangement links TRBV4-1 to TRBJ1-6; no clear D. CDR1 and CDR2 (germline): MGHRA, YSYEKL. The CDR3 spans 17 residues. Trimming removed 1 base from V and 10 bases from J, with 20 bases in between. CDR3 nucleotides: TGCGCCAGCAGCCAAGTCGACCTGGGGATATTGAGGTCACCCCTCCACTTT. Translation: CASSQVDLGILRSPLHF.

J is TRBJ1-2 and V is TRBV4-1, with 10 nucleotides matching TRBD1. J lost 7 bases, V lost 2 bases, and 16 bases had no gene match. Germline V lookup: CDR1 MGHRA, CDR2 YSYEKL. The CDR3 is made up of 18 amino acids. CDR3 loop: CASSQPPPGQGQFGGYTF. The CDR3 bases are TGCGCCAGCAGCCAACCGCCCCCGGGACAGGGGCAATTTGGTGGCTACACCTTC.

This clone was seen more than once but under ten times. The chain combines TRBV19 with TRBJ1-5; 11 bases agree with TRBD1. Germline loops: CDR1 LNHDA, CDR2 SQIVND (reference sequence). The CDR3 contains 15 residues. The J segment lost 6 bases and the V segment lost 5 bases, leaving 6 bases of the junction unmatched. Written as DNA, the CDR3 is TGTGCCAGTAGTCCCCGGACAGGGGGCGGTCAGCCCCAGCATTTT. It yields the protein CASSPRTGGGQPQHF. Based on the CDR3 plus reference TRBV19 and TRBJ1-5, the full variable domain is DGGITQSPKYLFRKEGQNVTLSCEQNLNHDAMYWYRQDPGQGLRLIYYSQIVNDFQKGDIAEGYSVSREKKESFPLTVTSAQKNPTAFYLCASSPRTGGGQPQHFGDGTRLSIL.

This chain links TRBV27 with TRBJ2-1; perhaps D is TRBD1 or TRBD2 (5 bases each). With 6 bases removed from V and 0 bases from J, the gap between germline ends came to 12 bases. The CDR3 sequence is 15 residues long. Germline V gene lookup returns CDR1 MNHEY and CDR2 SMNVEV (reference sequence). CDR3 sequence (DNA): TGTGCCAGCAGCCCCACGGGGACCTCCTACAATGAGCAGTTCTTC. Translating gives CASSPTGTSYNEQFF.

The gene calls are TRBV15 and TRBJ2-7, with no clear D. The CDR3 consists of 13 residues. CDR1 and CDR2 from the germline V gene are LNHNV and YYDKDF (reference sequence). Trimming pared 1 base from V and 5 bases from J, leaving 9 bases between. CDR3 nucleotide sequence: TGTGCCACCAGCAGAGCATACGGGCACGAGCAGTACGTC. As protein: CATSRAYGHEQYV.

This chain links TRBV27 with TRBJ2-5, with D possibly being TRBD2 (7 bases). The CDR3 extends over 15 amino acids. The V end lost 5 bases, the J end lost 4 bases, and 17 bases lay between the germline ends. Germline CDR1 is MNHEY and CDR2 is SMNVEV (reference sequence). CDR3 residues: CASSEWGGALETQYF. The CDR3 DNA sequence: TGTGCCAGCAGTGAATGGGGGGGGGCCCTAGAGACCCAGTACTTC.

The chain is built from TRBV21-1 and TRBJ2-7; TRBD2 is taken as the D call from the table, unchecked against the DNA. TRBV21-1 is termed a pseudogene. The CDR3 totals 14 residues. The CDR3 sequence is CASSKNLVSYEQYV. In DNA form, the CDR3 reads TGTGCCAGCAGCAAAAACTTGGTCTCCTACGAGCAGTACGTC.

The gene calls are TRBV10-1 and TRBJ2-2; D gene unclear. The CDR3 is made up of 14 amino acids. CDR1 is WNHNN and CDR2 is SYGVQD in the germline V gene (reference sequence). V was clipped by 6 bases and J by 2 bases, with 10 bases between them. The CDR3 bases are TGCGCCAGCAGATTTGACATCAACACCGGGGAGCTGTTTTTT. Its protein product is CASRFDINTGELFF.

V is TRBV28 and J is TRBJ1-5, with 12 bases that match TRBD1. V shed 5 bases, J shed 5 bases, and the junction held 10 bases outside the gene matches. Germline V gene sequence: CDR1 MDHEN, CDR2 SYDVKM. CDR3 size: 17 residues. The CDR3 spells CASSPSPGQGADQPQHF. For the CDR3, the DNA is TGTGCCAGCAGTCCCTCACCGGGACAGGGGGCGGATCAGCCCCAGCATTTT.

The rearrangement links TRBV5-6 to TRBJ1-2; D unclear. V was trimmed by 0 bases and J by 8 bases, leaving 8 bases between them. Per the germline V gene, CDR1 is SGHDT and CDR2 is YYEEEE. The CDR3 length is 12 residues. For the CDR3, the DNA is TGTGCCAGCAGCTTGGCCCGGGAGGGCTACACCTTC. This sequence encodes CASSLAREGYTF.

The CDR3 loop is CAWGDSRYGYTF. CDR3 bases: TGTGCCTGGGGGGACAGCCGATATGGCTACACCTTC. The chain is built from TRBV30 and TRBJ1-2, with 7 bases that match TRBD1. Per the germline V gene, CDR1 is GTSNPN and CDR2 is SVGIG (reference sequence). The CDR3 loop spans 12 amino acids. J lost 5 bases, V lost 5 bases, and 5 bases had no gene match.

The CDR3 loop is CATNGNTGELFF. CDR3 coding DNA: TGTGCCACCAACGGCAACACCGGGGAGCTGTTTTTT. V gene TRBV24-1 combines with J gene TRBJ2-2, with D uncertain. V shed 8 bases and J shed 2 bases, with 5 bases lying between them. The CDR3 totals 12 residues. Germline V lookup: CDR1 KGHDR, CDR2 SFDVKD.

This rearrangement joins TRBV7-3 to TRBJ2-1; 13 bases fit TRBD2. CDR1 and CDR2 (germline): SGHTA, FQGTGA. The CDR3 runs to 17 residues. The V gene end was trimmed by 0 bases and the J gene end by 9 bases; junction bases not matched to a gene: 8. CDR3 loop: CASSLTVTSGGIGEQFF. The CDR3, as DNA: TGTGCCAGCAGCTTAACGGTGACTAGCGGGGGGATCGGTGAGCAGTTCTTC.

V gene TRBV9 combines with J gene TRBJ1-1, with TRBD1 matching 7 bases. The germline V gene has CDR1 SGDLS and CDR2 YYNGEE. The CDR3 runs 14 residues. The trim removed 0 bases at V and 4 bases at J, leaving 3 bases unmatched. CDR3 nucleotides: TGTGCCAGCAGCGTAGCCAAGGGGGCCACTGAAGCTTTCTTT. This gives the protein CASSVAKGATEAFF.

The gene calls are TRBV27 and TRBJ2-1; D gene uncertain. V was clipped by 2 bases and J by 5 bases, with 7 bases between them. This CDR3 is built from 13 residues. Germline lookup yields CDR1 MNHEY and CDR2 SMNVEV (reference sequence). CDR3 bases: TGTGCCAGCAGTTTAAGGCAGAACAATGAGCAGTTCTTC. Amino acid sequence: CASSLRQNNEQFF.

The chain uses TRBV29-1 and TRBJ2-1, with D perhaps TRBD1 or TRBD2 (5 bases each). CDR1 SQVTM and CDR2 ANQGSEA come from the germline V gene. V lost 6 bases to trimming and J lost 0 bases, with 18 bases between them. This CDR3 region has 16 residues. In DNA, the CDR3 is TGCAGCGTCGAGGGAAGTCAGGGCTTCTCCTACAATGAGCAGTTCTTC. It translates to CSVEGSQGFSYNEQFF.

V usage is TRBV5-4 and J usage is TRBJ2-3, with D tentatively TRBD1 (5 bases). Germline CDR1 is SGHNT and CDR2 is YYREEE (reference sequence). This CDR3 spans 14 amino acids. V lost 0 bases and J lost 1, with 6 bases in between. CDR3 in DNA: TGTGCCAGCAGCTTGGGGGGCCGCACAGATACGCAGTATTTT. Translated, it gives CASSLGGRTDTQYF. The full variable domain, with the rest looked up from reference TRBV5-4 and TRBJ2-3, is ETGVTQSPTHLIKTRGQQVTLRCSSQSGHNTVSWYQQALGQGPQFIFQYYREEENGRGNFPPRFSGLQFPNYSSELNVNALELDDSALYLCASSLGGRTDTQYFGPGTRLTVL.

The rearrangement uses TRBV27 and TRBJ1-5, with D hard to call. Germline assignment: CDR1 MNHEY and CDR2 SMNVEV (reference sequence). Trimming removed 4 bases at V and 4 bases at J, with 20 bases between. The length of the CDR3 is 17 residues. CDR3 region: CASSSPAYGRTNQPQHF. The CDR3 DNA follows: TGTGCCAGCAGTTCACCCGCGTACGGACGGACTAATCAGCCCCAGCATTTT.

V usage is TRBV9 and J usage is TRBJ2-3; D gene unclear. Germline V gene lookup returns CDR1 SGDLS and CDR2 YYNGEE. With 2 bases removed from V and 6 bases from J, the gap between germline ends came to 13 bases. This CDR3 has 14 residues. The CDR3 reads CASSVQIEADTQYF. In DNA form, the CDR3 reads TGTGCCAGCAGCGTTCAGATAGAAGCGGATACGCAGTATTTT.